This record looks at one T cell receptor beta chain sequence and its context. Its target is not known. These data come from a study of brain T cells in children with intractable seizures. The study's findings and limits: Absence of clones before surgery may stem from lower sequencing depth.

Assay used: immunoSEQ multiplex PCR; TCRdb lists only in-frame clones, some missing. There are about 76,000 clones in the sample; about 92% occur only once, and over 1.5% lies in the top ten. The CDR3 runs 11 residues. V was trimmed by 7 bases and J by 3 bases, leaving 6 bases between them. From germline, CDR1 is SNHLY and CDR2 FYNNEI. The V gene is TRBV2, the J gene TRBJ2-5; no definite D call. The TCR sequence derives from a boy in the first two years of life with tuberous sclerosis and intractable seizures. The sequences come from peripheral blood, collected at surgery. CDR3 protein: CASTSEETQYF. The CDR3 region has the DNA TGTGCCAGCACGTCAGAAGAGACCCAGTACTTC. Full variable domain (missing parts from reference TRBV2 and TRBJ2-5): EPEVTQTPSHQVTQMGQEVILRCVPISNHLYFYWYRQILGQKVEFLVSFYNNEISEKSEIFDDQFSVERPDGSNFTLKIRSTKLEDSAMYFCASTSEETQYFGPGTRLLVL.